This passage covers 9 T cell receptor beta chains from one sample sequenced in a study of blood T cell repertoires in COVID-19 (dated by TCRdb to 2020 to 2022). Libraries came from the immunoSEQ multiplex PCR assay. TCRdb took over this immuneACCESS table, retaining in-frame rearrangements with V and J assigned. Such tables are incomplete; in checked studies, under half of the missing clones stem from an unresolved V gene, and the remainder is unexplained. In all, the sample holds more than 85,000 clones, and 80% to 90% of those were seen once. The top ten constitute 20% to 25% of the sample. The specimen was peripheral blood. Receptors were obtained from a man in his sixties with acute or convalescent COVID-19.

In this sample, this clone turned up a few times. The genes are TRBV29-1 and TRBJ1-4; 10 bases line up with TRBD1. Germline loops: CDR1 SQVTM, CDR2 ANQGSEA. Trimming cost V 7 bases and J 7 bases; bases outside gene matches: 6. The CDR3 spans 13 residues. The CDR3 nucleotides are TGCAGCGCTCGGGACAGGGGCTCTGAAAAACTGTTTTTT. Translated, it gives CSARDRGSEKLFF.

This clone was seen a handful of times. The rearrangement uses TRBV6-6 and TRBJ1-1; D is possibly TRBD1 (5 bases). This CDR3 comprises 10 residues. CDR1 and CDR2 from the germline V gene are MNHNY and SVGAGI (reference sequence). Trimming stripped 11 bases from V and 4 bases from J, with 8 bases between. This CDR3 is CASGGTEAFF. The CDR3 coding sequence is TGTGCCTCGGGGGGCACTGAAGCTTTCTTT.

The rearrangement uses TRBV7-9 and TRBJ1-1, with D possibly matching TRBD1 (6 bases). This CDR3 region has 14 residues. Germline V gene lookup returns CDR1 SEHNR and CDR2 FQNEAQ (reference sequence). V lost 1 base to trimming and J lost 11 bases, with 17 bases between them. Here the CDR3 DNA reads TGTGCCAGCAGCTTAGGTTCAGCGGGGGGCCCGGCTTTCTTT. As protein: CASSLGSAGGPAFF.

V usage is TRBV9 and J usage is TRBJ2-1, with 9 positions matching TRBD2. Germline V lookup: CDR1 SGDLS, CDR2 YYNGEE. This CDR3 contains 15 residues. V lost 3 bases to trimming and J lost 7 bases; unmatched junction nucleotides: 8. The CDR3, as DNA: TGTGCCAGCAGCGAAACCGGGACTAGCATAAATGAGCAGTTCTTC. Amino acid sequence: CASSETGTSINEQFF.

CDR3 in amino acids: CTSSQGGRGNADTQYF. As DNA, the CDR3 is TGCACCAGCAGCCAAGGAGGTCGGGGGAACGCAGATACGCAGTATTTT. The chain combines TRBV1 with TRBJ2-3; the table's D call of TRBD2 was not tested on the DNA. TRBV1 corresponds to a pseudogene. The CDR3 is 16 residues long.

The CDR3 region is CASSGQGKQNQPQHF. In nucleotides, the CDR3 is TGTGCCAGCAGCGGGCAGGGGAAACAAAATCAGCCCCAGCATTTT. This chain links TRBV7-9 with TRBJ1-5, with D possibly matching TRBD1 (6 bases). CDR1 is SEHNR, CDR2 FQNEAQ, per germline (reference sequence). There are 15 residues in the CDR3. V gave up 5 bases and J gave up 4 bases, with 15 bases separating them.

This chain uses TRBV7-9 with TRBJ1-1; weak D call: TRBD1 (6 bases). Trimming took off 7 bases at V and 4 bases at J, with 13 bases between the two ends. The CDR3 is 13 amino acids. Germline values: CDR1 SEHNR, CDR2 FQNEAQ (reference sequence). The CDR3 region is CASTYRVGTEAFF. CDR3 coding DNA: TGTGCCAGCACCTACAGGGTGGGCACTGAAGCTTTCTTT. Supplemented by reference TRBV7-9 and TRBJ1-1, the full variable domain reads DTGVSQNPRHKITKRGQNVTFRCDPISEHNRLYWYRQTLGQGPEFLTYFQNEAQLEKSRLLSDRFSAERPKGSFSTLEIQRTEQGDSAMYLCASTYRVGTEAFFGQGTRLTVV.

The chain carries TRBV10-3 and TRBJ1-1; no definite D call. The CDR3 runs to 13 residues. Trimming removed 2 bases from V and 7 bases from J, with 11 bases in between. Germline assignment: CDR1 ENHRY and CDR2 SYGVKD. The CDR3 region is CAISELLSGEAFF. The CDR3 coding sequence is TGTGCCATCAGTGAGCTCTTGTCGGGTGAAGCTTTCTTT.

The CDR3 loop reads CASSLDRFRHRSSGNTIYF. In nucleotides, the CDR3 is TGTGCCAGCAGCTTAGACCGTTTCCGACACAGGAGCTCTGGAAACACCATATATTTT. This chain uses TRBV7-2 with TRBJ1-3, with D tentatively TRBD1 (5 bases). The germline V and J ends were trimmed by 1 base and 0 bases, with 19 bases remaining between them. CDR1 and CDR2 (germline): SGHTA, FQGNSA. This CDR3 is 19 amino acids long.